What follows describes a single T cell receptor (beta chain). Produced via immunoSEQ multiplex PCR; TCRdb's table is partial and in-frame only. The sample yields approximately 140,000 clones, more than 75% seen once. The sample belongs to a study of blood T cell repertoires in COVID-19. V lost 1 base to trimming and J lost 4 bases, with 2 bases between them. Germline CDR1 is LGHDT and CDR2 is YNNKEL (reference sequence). This CDR3 has 12 amino acids. The chain recombines TRBV3-1 (or the pseudogene TRBV3-2) with TRBJ2-1; the D is unclear. The sequence derives from a human donor with acute or convalescent COVID-19. The donor label of this sample is uncertain. The sample was peripheral blood. The CDR3 loop reads CASSQVYNEQFF. In DNA form, the CDR3 reads TGTGCCAGCAGCCAAGTATACAATGAGCAGTTCTTC.